Shown below are 23 T cell receptor beta chains from a single sample sequenced in a study of blood T cell repertoires in COVID-19. Produced via immunoSEQ multiplex PCR; TCRdb's table is partial and in-frame only. The sample consists of 110,000 to 150,000 clones, around 83% of them appearing once. Source material: peripheral blood. These receptors came from a man between 60 and 70 years old with active or convalescent COVID-19.

J is TRBJ2-2 and V is TRBV9; D might be TRBD2 (6 bases). The V gene lost 4 bases and the J gene lost 3 bases, with 10 bases spanning the gap. CDR1 is SGDLS, CDR2 YYNGEE, per germline. The CDR3 contains 14 residues. This CDR3 is CASSRAGYTGELFF. In nucleotides, the CDR3 is TGTGCCAGCAGCCGAGCGGGCTACACCGGGGAGCTGTTTTTT.

V usage is TRBV7-9 and J usage is TRBJ1-2; D is unclear. The V end lost 5 bases, the J end lost 5 bases, and 21 bases lay between the germline ends. Per the germline V gene, CDR1 is SEHNR and CDR2 is FQNEAQ (reference sequence). The CDR3 covers 16 residues. CDR3 in amino acids: CASSPEGPWLPYGYTF. The CDR3, as DNA: TGTGCCAGCAGCCCCGAGGGTCCGTGGCTGCCTTATGGCTACACCTTC.

The chain recombines TRBV5-1 with TRBJ2-1; D might be TRBD2 (5 bases). This CDR3 spans 12 amino acids. Trimming took 6 bases from V and 6 from J, leaving 10 bases between them. Per the germline V gene, CDR1 is SGHRS and CDR2 is YFSETQ. For the CDR3, the DNA is TGCGCCAGCAATCTCGGAGGCAATGAGCAGTTCTTC. It specifies CASNLGGNEQFF.

This chain links TRBV25-1 with TRBJ1-5, with unresolved D. Between the trimmed V and J ends, which lost 3 bases and 5 bases, there was a span of 5 bases. Germline V gene sequence: CDR1 MGHDK, CDR2 SYGVNS. This CDR3 is built from 12 residues. CDR3 region: CASSDGYQPQHF. The CDR3 DNA is TGTGCCAGCAGTGACGGGTATCAGCCCCAGCATTTT.

This clone was counted a single time. The chain has TRBV6-6 and TRBJ1-2; a weak D match, TRBD1 (6 bases). Germline V gene sequence: CDR1 MNHNY, CDR2 SVGAGI (reference sequence). V was trimmed by 6 bases and J by 6 bases, leaving 14 bases between them. CDR3 length: 13 residues. The CDR3 nucleotides read TGTGCCAGCAGGGACAGTAATGAAAATGGCTACACCTTC. It specifies CASRDSNENGYTF.

The gene calls are TRBV10-1 and TRBJ1-1; D is ambiguous. The germline gives CDR1 WNHNN, CDR2 SYGVQD (reference sequence). This CDR3 has 17 amino acids. The V end lost 0 bases, the J end lost 0 bases, and 14 bases lay between the germline ends. CDR3 sequence reads: CASSESSVLKVNTEAFF. In nucleotides, the CDR3 is TGCGCCAGCAGTGAGTCGAGTGTGTTAAAAGTGAACACTGAAGCTTTCTTT.

This sequence joins TRBV11-2 and TRBJ1-1, with D possibly TRBD1 on 5 matching bases. This CDR3 contains 15 residues. CDR1 and CDR2 from the germline V gene are SGHAT and FQNNGV. V lost 4 bases and J lost 1, with 13 bases in between. This CDR3 is CASSSGGLANTEAFF. The CDR3 DNA is TGTGCCAGCAGCTCGGGGGGACTCGCGAACACTGAAGCTTTCTTT.

The V gene is TRBV11-3, the J gene TRBJ2-7, with 7 bases fitting TRBD1. Trimming removed 6 bases from V and 2 bases from J; junction bases left unmatched: 10. The CDR3 contains 15 residues. CDR1 is SGHNT and CDR2 is YENEEA in the germline V gene. The CDR3 spells CASRPPGQRAYEQYF. In DNA, the CDR3 is TGTGCCAGCAGACCCCCGGGACAGAGAGCCTACGAGCAGTACTTC.

The genes are TRBV7-2 and TRBJ1-2, with 9 bases matching TRBD1. The germline CDR1 and CDR2 sequences are SGHTA and FQGNSA. V shed 5 bases, J shed 1 base, and the junction held 2 bases outside the gene matches. The CDR3 spans 14 residues. In DNA form, the CDR3 reads TGTGCCAGCAGCAGGGGACAGGGTAACTATGGCTACACCTTC. It is translated as CASSRGQGNYGYTF. The full variable domain, completed using reference TRBV7-2 and TRBJ1-2, is GAGVSQSPSNKVTEKGKDVELRCDPISGHTALYWYRQSLGQGLEFLIYFQGNSAPDKSGLPSDRFSAERTGGSVSTLTIQRTQQEDSAVYLCASSRGQGNYGYTFGSGTRLTVV.

The rearrangement uses TRBV13 and TRBJ1-1; 8 bases fit TRBD1. The V segment lost 5 bases and the J segment 3 bases; nucleotides outside the gene matches: 2. The germline V gene has CDR1 PRHDT and CDR2 FYEKMQ (reference sequence). The CDR3 is 13 residues long. The CDR3 nucleotides read TGTGCCAGCAGCCGGACAGGGCACACTGAAGCTTTCTTT. This codes for CASSRTGHTEAFF. The full variable domain, completed using reference TRBV13 and TRBJ1-1, is AAGVIQSPRHLIKEKRETATLKCYPIPRHDTVYWYQQGPGQDPQFLISFYEKMQSDKGSIPDRFSAQQFSDYHSELNMSSLELGDSALYFCASSRTGHTEAFFGQGTRLTVV.

This chain joins TRBV6-5 and TRBJ1-1; D ambiguous. Looked up from germline, CDR1 is MNHEY and CDR2 is SVGAGI. V was cut by 0 bases and J by 11 bases, with 13 bases left in between. CDR3 length equals 13 residues. CDR3 residues: CASSYSKESRAFF. The CDR3 DNA reads TGTGCCAGCAGTTACTCAAAAGAGTCGAGGGCTTTCTTT.

This clone was seen only once. The rearrangement links TRBV5-1 to TRBJ1-5; D is ambiguous. CDR1 is SGHRS, CDR2 YFSETQ, per germline. V was pared by 0 bases and J by 4 bases, with 11 bases between. CDR3 length equals 15 residues. The CDR3 loop reads CASSLGTSVNQPQHF. CDR3 nucleotide sequence: TGCGCCAGCAGCTTGGGTACATCAGTTAATCAGCCCCAGCATTTT.

This chain joins TRBV7-8 and TRBJ1-5; D possibly corresponds to TRBD1 (5 bases). Germline V lookup: CDR1 SGHVS, CDR2 FQNEAQ. The CDR3 sequence is 15 residues long. Trimming stripped 3 bases from V and 1 base from J, with 10 bases between. The CDR3 protein is CASSLYPGSNQPQHF. The CDR3 nucleotides are TGTGCCAGCAGCTTGTACCCAGGGAGCAATCAGCCCCAGCATTTT.

CDR3 sequence (DNA): TGTGCCAGCAGTTATAGCGGGGGAGACTACGAGCAGTACTTC. The encoded protein is CASSYSGGDYEQYF. The V call is TRBV6-2 or TRBV6-3, the J call TRBJ2-7; 9 bases fit TRBD2. Trimming at V came to 3 bases and at J to 3 bases, leaving 3 bases not matched to a gene. CDR1 and CDR2 from the germline V gene are MNHEY and SVGEGT. The CDR3 consists of 14 residues.

V and J are TRBV5-6 and TRBJ1-5, with D maybe TRBD1 (5 bases). Germline lookup yields CDR1 SGHDT and CDR2 YYEEEE. V was cut by 0 bases and J by 4 bases, with 8 bases left in between. The CDR3 consists of 14 residues. The CDR3 spells CASSLGQLNQPQHF. Written as DNA, the CDR3 is TGTGCCAGCAGCTTGGGACAGCTTAATCAGCCCCAGCATTTT.

The V and J genes are TRBV3-1 (or the pseudogene TRBV3-2) and TRBJ2-1; TRBD2 matches 10 bases. The V segment lost 0 bases and the J segment 5 bases; nucleotides outside the gene matches: 4. CDR3 length: 16 residues. Germline V gene sequence: CDR1 LGHDT, CDR2 YNNKEL (reference sequence). This CDR3 reads CASSQERLAGHNEQFF. The DNA for the CDR3 is TGTGCCAGCAGCCAAGAGAGACTAGCGGGCCACAATGAGCAGTTCTTC.

This rearrangement joins TRBV7-8 to TRBJ1-2; the match to TRBD1 covers 9 bases. The CDR3 totals 17 residues. CDR1 is SGHVS and CDR2 is FQNEAQ in the germline V gene. The V and J ends lost 3 bases and 5 bases, in that order; junction bases with no gene match: 13. The CDR3 region is CASSFNRGQGVGYGYTF. DNA for the CDR3: TGTGCCAGCAGCTTCAATCGGGGACAGGGAGTAGGGTATGGCTACACCTTC.

This sequence joins TRBV7-8 and TRBJ2-7, with TRBD1 identical over 12 bases. V shed 5 bases, J shed 4 bases, and the junction held 9 bases outside the gene matches. CDR3 length: 16 residues. Germline lookup yields CDR1 SGHVS and CDR2 FQNEAQ. The CDR3, as DNA: TGTGCCAGCAGCAAGACGCCGGGACAGGGGGCTTACGAGCAGTACTTC. It is translated as CASSKTPGQGAYEQYF.

This clone was found a few times. The J gene is TRBJ2-2, the V gene TRBV7-9; 7 bases agree with TRBD1. V was clipped by 6 bases and J by 1 base; unmatched bases: 5. Germline assignment: CDR1 SEHNR and CDR2 FQNEAQ (reference sequence). The CDR3 is made up of 15 amino acids. As DNA, the CDR3 is TGTGCCAGCAGACACAGGACAGGGAACACCGGGGAGCTGTTTTTT. It encodes CASRHRTGNTGELFF.

The chain combines TRBV10-1 with TRBJ2-7; 7 nucleotides match TRBD1. V trimming: 0 bases; J trimming: 0 bases; junction bases outside the gene matches: 5. The CDR3 spans 16 residues. Germline CDR1 WNHNN, CDR2 SYGVQD (reference sequence). CDR3 residues: CASSESKGQDSYEQYF. As DNA, the CDR3 is TGCGCCAGCAGTGAGTCGAAAGGACAGGACTCCTACGAGCAGTACTTC.

The chain recombines TRBV24-1 with TRBJ2-1, with D perhaps TRBD2 (7 bases). V was shortened by 9 bases and J by 8 bases, with 16 bases between the two germline ends. Per germline, CDR1 KGHDR and CDR2 SFDVKD. CDR3 size: 13 residues. The CDR3 is CATSGGAEDEQFF. For the CDR3, the DNA is TGTGCCACCTCTGGGGGGGCCGAAGATGAGCAGTTCTTC.

The CDR3 here is CASSDGTSGSYEQFF. As DNA, the CDR3 is TGTGCCAGCAGCGACGGGACTAGCGGGAGCTATGAGCAGTTCTTC. The chain is built from TRBV7-9 and TRBJ2-1; TRBD2 aligns across 14 bases. Per the germline V gene, CDR1 is SEHNR and CDR2 is FQNEAQ (reference sequence). Unmatched junction bases numbered 5, after V lost 5 bases and J lost 8 bases. The CDR3 covers 15 residues.

Here the CDR3 DNA reads TGCGCCAGCAGTCAATACCCTCGCTACAGGGGACGTCTTTACGAGCAGTACGTC. Its translation: CASSQYPRYRGRLYEQYV. This chain joins TRBV23-1 and TRBJ2-7; 7 bases line up with TRBD1. TRBV23-1 is filed as an ORF, its function uncertain. V shed 1 base and J 4 bases; nucleotides not matched to a gene: 16. CDR3 size: 18 residues.